The 12 T cell receptor beta chains below were found in one sample sequenced in a study of blood T cell repertoires in COVID-19. The protocol was immunoSEQ multiplex PCR, while the TCRdb copy is restricted to in-frame clones and leaves out a portion. Among 250,000 to 300,000 clones listed, about nine tenths were seen once. Sequenced material: peripheral blood. These receptors all come from a man in his forties or fifties with acute or convalescent COVID-19.

This clone was recorded only once. This chain links TRBV4-2 with TRBJ2-1; 14 bases are a match to TRBD2. With V trimmed by 3 bases and J by 9 bases, 10 bases remained unmatched. Germline assignment: CDR1 LGHNA and CDR2 YNFKEQ. There are 17 residues in the CDR3. CDR3 sequence: CASSQAPTSGGAGEQFF. In DNA form, the CDR3 reads TGTGCCAGCAGCCAGGCTCCGACTAGCGGGGGGGCCGGTGAGCAGTTCTTC.

The chain uses TRBV23-1 and TRBJ1-1; D is perhaps TRBD1 (6 bases). TRBV23-1 is an ORF, and what it does is uncertain. CDR3 length: 15 residues. The germline V and J ends were trimmed by 6 bases and 3 bases, with 17 bases remaining between them. CDR3 sequence (DNA): TGCGCCAGCAGACAGGGTATGTGTCGGGACACTGAAGCTTTCTTT. Translated, it gives CASRQGMCRDTEAFF.

Notes on this clone: Sequence at one end of the junction differs from germline and may be a read error. The J gene is TRBJ2-5, the V gene TRBV5-6; 8 nucleotides align to TRBD2. Germline V gene lookup returns CDR1 SGHDT and CDR2 YYEEEE. The CDR3 runs to 17 residues. The CDR3 region is CASTLKRISGVQETQYF. CDR3 nucleotides: TGTGCCAGCACCTTGAAGAGGATTAGCGGGGTCCAAGAGACCCAGTACTTC. Looking up the rest from reference TRBV5-6 and TRBJ2-5 gives the full variable domain: DAGVTQSPTHLIKTRGQQVTLRCSPKSGHDTVSWYQQALGQGPQFIFQYYEEEERQRGNFPDRFSGHQFPNYSSELNVNALLLGDSALYLCASTLKRISGVQETQYFGPGTRLLVL.

The chain employs TRBV11-2 and TRBJ2-2, with 9 bases that match TRBD1. This CDR3 has 19 residues. With 6 bases clipped from V and 5 bases from J, the junction kept 19 bases outside the gene matches. Germline V lookup: CDR1 SGHAT, CDR2 FQNNGV. CDR3 residues: CASRSTGGAVAGPTGELFF. DNA for the CDR3: TGTGCCAGCAGATCCACAGGGGGCGCGGTAGCAGGCCCAACCGGGGAGCTGTTTTTT.

The chain couples TRBV9 to TRBJ1-5; D is possibly TRBD1 (6 bases). The CDR3 has 15 residues. V lost 4 bases and J 0 bases, leaving 11 bases between the germline ends. In germline, CDR1 is SGDLS, CDR2 YYNGEE. The CDR3 here is CASSFSGDSNQPQHF. The DNA of the CDR3 is TGTGCCAGCAGCTTCTCAGGGGATAGCAATCAGCCCCAGCATTTT.

This clone was found a few times. The V and J genes are TRBV21-1 and TRBJ1-2. TRBV21-1 has pseudogene status. The CDR3 covers 15 residues. CDR3 sequence reads: CASPPDPERVNGYTF. The CDR3 DNA is TGTGCCAGCCCACCGGACCCTGAGAGGGTCAATGGCTACACCTTC.

About this clone itself: Other nucleotide sequences from this sample produce the same CDR3. The chain joins TRBV18 to TRBJ1-2; 8 bases map to TRBD1. Germline V gene sequence: CDR1 KGHSH, CDR2 LQKENI. This CDR3 spans 14 amino acids. Trimming removed 1 base from V and 6 bases from J; junction bases left unmatched: 4. DNA of the CDR3: TGTGCCAGCTCACCACTGGACAGGGTGGATGGCTACACCTTC. It encodes CASSPLDRVDGYTF.

The gene calls are TRBV6-6 and TRBJ1-4; no firm D call. V was shortened by 6 bases and J by 3 bases, with 11 bases between the two germline ends. CDR1 is MNHNY, CDR2 SVGAGI, per germline (reference sequence). There are 14 residues in the CDR3. CDR3 sequence reads: CASSPQYSNEKLFF. The CDR3 DNA reads as TGTGCCAGCAGCCCACAGTATTCTAATGAAAAACTGTTTTTT.

The CDR3 loop is CASSQWRTEAFF. The CDR3 nucleotides read TGTGCCAGCAGCCAGTGGAGAACTGAAGCTTTCTTT. The chain employs TRBV11-2 and TRBJ1-1, with unresolved D. The CDR3 runs to 12 residues. V lost 5 bases to trimming and J lost 5 bases, with 9 bases between them. Germline values: CDR1 SGHAT, CDR2 FQNNGV. Full variable domain (missing parts from reference TRBV11-2 and TRBJ1-1): EAGVAQSPRYKIIEKRQSVAFWCNPISGHATLYWYQQILGQGPKLLIQFQNNGVVDDSQLPKDRFSAERLKGVDSTLKIQPAKLEDSAVYLCASSQWRTEAFFGQGTRLTVV.

The rearrangement joins TRBV5-6 to TRBJ2-7, with 8 bases aligning to TRBD2. Germline assignment: CDR1 SGHDT and CDR2 YYEEEE. The CDR3 sequence is 15 residues long. V lost 5 bases to trimming and J lost 1 base; unmatched junction nucleotides: 8. CDR3 coding DNA: TGTGCCAGCAGAGACTCCGGGACTAGGTCCTACGAGCAGTACTTC. Translated, it gives CASRDSGTRSYEQYF.

V gene TRBV25-1 combines with J gene TRBJ1-4; possible D gene TRBD1, 5 bases. Per germline, CDR1 MGHDK and CDR2 SYGVNS. This CDR3 region has 14 residues. V was trimmed by 5 bases and J by 9 bases, leaving 16 bases between them. The CDR3 here is CASSQGGEGQKLFF. In DNA, the CDR3 is TGTGCCAGCAGTCAGGGCGGGGAGGGTCAAAAACTGTTTTTT.

This clone was seen a single time. V is TRBV27 and J is TRBJ2-2, with D possibly TRBD2 on 6 matching bases. The CDR3 has 12 amino acids. V lost 6 bases and J lost 8, with 10 bases in between. Germline assignment: CDR1 MNHEY and CDR2 SMNVEV (reference sequence). The CDR3 bases are TGTGCCAGCAGCGGGGGTCCGGGGGAGCTGTTTTTT. Amino acids: CASSGGPGELFF.